These 22 T cell receptor beta chains were sequenced from one sample in a study of PD-L1 blockade in urothelial cancer. Some clones are missing from TCRdb's copy, which holds only in-frame ones; the method was immunoSEQ multiplex PCR. The repertoire holds around 22,000 clones, with around nine tenths as singletons. The sequenced sample was PBMCs, obtained around atezolizumab (anti-PD-L1) treatment. The receptors stem from a man aged 45 to 65 with urothelial cancer.

V gene TRBV27 combines with J gene TRBJ2-5; D gene unclear. Between the trimmed V and J ends, which lost 0 bases and 5 bases, there was a span of 10 bases. The CDR3 length is 14 residues. In germline, CDR1 is MNHEY, CDR2 SMNVEV (reference sequence). CDR3 nucleotide sequence: TGTGCCAGCAGTTTATCGGCGGCTACGGAGACCCAGTACTTC. Translated, it gives CASSLSAATETQYF.

The CDR3 spells CASSYSTGDAFF. CDR3 coding DNA: TGTGCCAGCAGTTACTCTACAGGGGACGCTTTCTTT. V is TRBV6-5 and J is TRBJ1-1; 7 bases match TRBD1. CDR3 length equals 12 residues. Germline V gene sequence: CDR1 MNHEY, CDR2 SVGAGI. J lost 11 bases, V lost 0 bases, and 3 bases had no gene match.

This clone has just one count. This chain joins TRBV27 and TRBJ2-1; D may be TRBD2 (5 bases). Per germline, CDR1 MNHEY and CDR2 SMNVEV (reference sequence). Deletions cut 6 bases from V and 0 bases from J, with 12 bases between. This CDR3 has 15 amino acids. The CDR3 DNA follows: TGTGCCAGCAGAGAACTAGGAAGCTCCTACAATGAGCAGTTCTTC. Translation gives CASRELGSSYNEQFF.

The gene calls are TRBV19 and TRBJ2-7, with 10 positions matching TRBD1. Germline assignment: CDR1 LNHDA and CDR2 SQIVND (reference sequence). The CDR3 has 16 residues. The V gene end was trimmed by 2 bases and the J gene end by 3 bases; junction bases not matched to a gene: 7. The CDR3 reads CASSIKGDRGYYEQYF. CDR3 sequence (DNA): TGTGCCAGTAGTATAAAGGGGGACAGGGGTTACTACGAGCAGTACTTC. Full variable domain (missing parts from reference TRBV19 and TRBJ2-7): DGGITQSPKYLFRKEGQNVTLSCEQNLNHDAMYWYRQDPGQGLRLIYYSQIVNDFQKGDIAEGYSVSREKKESFPLTVTSAQKNPTAFYLCASSIKGDRGYYEQYFGPGTRLTVT.

The rearrangement uses TRBV5-1 and TRBJ2-3; D is unclear. CDR3 length equals 12 residues. The germline gives CDR1 SGHRS, CDR2 YFSETQ. The V end lost 0 bases, the J end lost 7 bases, and 6 bases lay between the germline ends. The CDR3 is CASSLDLNTQYF. The CDR3 bases are TGCGCCAGCAGCTTGGATCTAAATACGCAGTATTTT.

There are a few counts of this clone. The chain carries TRBV6-4 and TRBJ2-3; no clear D. This CDR3 has 18 amino acids. Germline V gene sequence: CDR1 MRHNA, CDR2 SNTAGT. Trimming took off 8 bases at V and 0 bases at J, with 24 bases between the two ends. CDR3 in amino acids: CASRLVKMRNPSTDTQYF. The DNA for the CDR3 is TGTGCCAGCCGCTTGGTGAAGATGCGGAACCCTAGCACAGATACGCAGTATTTT.

J is TRBJ1-2 and V is TRBV25-1, with unresolved D. Germline V gene sequence: CDR1 MGHDK, CDR2 SYGVNS. There are 13 residues in the CDR3. V was pared by 5 bases and J by 0 bases, with 7 bases between. The CDR3 coding sequence is TGTGCCAGCAGTAGCGACTCTAACTATGGCTACACCTTC. Its protein product is CASSSDSNYGYTF.

This chain links TRBV29-1 with TRBJ2-7, with 9 bases lining up with TRBD1. CDR3 size: 15 residues. Germline CDR1 reads SQVTM; CDR2 reads ANQGSEA. J was trimmed by 2 bases and V by 7 bases; bases with no gene match: 12. In nucleotides, the CDR3 is TGCAGCGCCCATGGAGGGGGGACAGGGACCTACGAGCAGTACTTC. Translation gives CSAHGGGTGTYEQYF.

V is TRBV4-1 and J is TRBJ1-1; D perhaps matches TRBD1 (5 bases). The ends were cut back, 2 bases at V and 0 bases at J, with 7 bases in the middle. This CDR3 has 14 amino acids. Germline values: CDR1 MGHRA, CDR2 YSYEKL. CDR3 amino acids: CASSQTGLNTEAFF. The CDR3 DNA follows: TGCGCCAGCAGCCAAACAGGTCTGAACACTGAAGCTTTCTTT.

The V call is TRBV29-1, the J call TRBJ1-1; a weak D match, TRBD1 (5 bases). From germline, CDR1 is SQVTM and CDR2 ANQGSEA. V was clipped by 4 bases and J by 8 bases, with 14 bases between them. This CDR3 comprises 12 residues. CDR3 bases: TGCAGCGTTGCTGTAGGGGCTGGGGAAGCTTTCTTT. Its protein is CSVAVGAGEAFF.

This sequence joins TRBV6-5 and TRBJ2-1; D is possibly TRBD2 (5 bases). CDR1 and CDR2 (germline): MNHEY, SVGAGI. Trimming took 7 bases from V and 6 from J, leaving 13 bases between them. The CDR3 sequence is 13 residues long. The CDR3 loop is CASTPGILNEQFF. CDR3 DNA: TGTGCCAGCACTCCGGGGATCCTCAATGAGCAGTTCTTC.

The chain links TRBV19 to TRBJ1-2; 9 bases line up with TRBD1. The CDR3 covers 16 residues. Trimming cost V 5 bases and J 4 bases; bases outside gene matches: 11. The V gene's germline CDR1 is LNHDA and CDR2 SQIVND (reference sequence). The CDR3 reads CASSPGQGSSFYGYTF. DNA of the CDR3: TGTGCCAGTAGTCCGGGACAGGGATCGTCCTTCTATGGCTACACCTTC.

This sequence joins TRBV6-5 and TRBJ2-7; possibly TRBD1 for D (5 bases). V was trimmed by 2 bases and J by 2 bases, leaving 7 bases between them. From germline, CDR1 is MNHEY and CDR2 SVGAGI. This CDR3 is built from 13 residues. The CDR3 DNA is TGTGCCAGCAGTTACACAGGCCCCTACGAGCAGTACTTC. Its translation: CASSYTGPYEQYF.

The rearrangement joins TRBV27 to TRBJ2-3; 12 bases are shared with TRBD2. J lost 3 bases, V lost 4 bases, and 11 bases had no gene match. CDR3 size: 18 residues. The germline V gene has CDR1 MNHEY and CDR2 SMNVEV (reference sequence). CDR3 amino acids: CASSSGLAGPAKTDTQYF. As DNA, the CDR3 is TGTGCCAGCAGTTCAGGACTAGCGGGACCCGCGAAGACAGATACGCAGTATTTT.

The gene calls are TRBV4-1 and TRBJ2-5, with 7 bases that match TRBD2. This CDR3 has 17 residues. Looked up from germline, CDR1 is MGHRA and CDR2 is YSYEKL. V shed 0 bases, J shed 1 base, and the junction held 8 bases outside the gene matches. Here the CDR3 reads CASSQETPGGGQETQYF. CDR3 in DNA: TGCGCCAGCAGCCAAGAGACCCCTGGCGGGGGCCAAGAGACCCAGTACTTC.

The chain carries TRBV5-1 and TRBJ2-7; 7 bases fit TRBD1. The J segment lost 3 bases and the V segment lost 1 base, leaving 7 bases of the junction unmatched. Germline lookup yields CDR1 SGHRS and CDR2 YFSETQ. The CDR3 is made up of 15 amino acids. This CDR3 reads CASSLTGTEIYEQYF. The CDR3 DNA is TGCGCCAGCAGCTTGACTGGGACAGAAATCTACGAGCAGTACTTC.

The chain couples TRBV19 to TRBJ1-5; D unresolved. Looked up from germline, CDR1 is LNHDA and CDR2 is SQIVND (reference sequence). The CDR3 covers 13 residues. The V end lost 10 bases, the J end lost 4 bases, and 14 bases lay between the germline ends. This CDR3 reads CATQWSGNQPQHF. CDR3 coding DNA: TGTGCCACTCAGTGGTCGGGGAATCAGCCCCAGCATTTT. The whole variable domain, remainder taken from reference TRBV19 and TRBJ1-5, is DGGITQSPKYLFRKEGQNVTLSCEQNLNHDAMYWYRQDPGQGLRLIYYSQIVNDFQKGDIAEGYSVSREKKESFPLTVTSAQKNPTAFYLCATQWSGNQPQHFGDGTRLSIL.

This clone was observed a few times. The J gene is TRBJ1-5, the V gene TRBV30; tentative D call: TRBD1 (5 bases). V was cut by 4 bases and J by 7 bases, with 11 bases left in between. This CDR3 has 12 amino acids. In germline, CDR1 is GTSNPN, CDR2 SVGIG (reference sequence). The CDR3 nucleotides are TGTGCCTGGAAAAGGGAGGGGCAGCCCCAGCATTTT. It codes for CAWKREGQPQHF. The complete variable domain, with remaining parts taken from reference TRBV30 and TRBJ1-5, reads SQTIHQWPATLVQPVGSPLSLECTVEGTSNPNLYWYRQAAGRGLQLLFYSVGIGQISSEVPQNLSASRPQDRQFILSSKKLLLSDSGFYLCAWKREGQPQHFGDGTRLSIL.

This chain joins TRBV28 and TRBJ1-2; D gene ambiguous. Trimming took off 4 bases at V and 0 bases at J, with 9 bases between the two ends. This CDR3 has 14 amino acids. Germline V gene sequence: CDR1 MDHEN, CDR2 SYDVKM. In DNA form, the CDR3 reads TGTGCCAGCAGTTCGGGGATGGCTAACTATGGCTACACCTTC. This sequence encodes CASSSGMANYGYTF.

V usage is TRBV27 and J usage is TRBJ2-7; perhaps TRBD1 as D (5 bases). This CDR3 region has 14 residues. Trimming took 5 bases from V and 1 from J, leaving 12 bases between them. From germline, CDR1 is MNHEY and CDR2 SMNVEV (reference sequence). Written as DNA, the CDR3 is TGTGCCAGCAGTCCCAGGGTTGGGTCCTACGAGCAGTACTTC. Its translation is CASSPRVGSYEQYF.

This clone appeared a single time. The rearrangement joins TRBV28 to TRBJ2-7, with 8 bases identical to TRBD1. Germline-derived CDR1 and CDR2 are MDHEN and SYDVKM. The CDR3 consists of 14 residues. V gave up 5 bases and J gave up 6 bases; unmatched junction bases: 9. The CDR3 sequence is CASSPGQELGEQYF. CDR3 bases: TGTGCCAGCAGTCCGGGACAGGAGCTCGGCGAGCAGTACTTC.

The chain has TRBV28 and TRBJ1-5; D is ambiguous. V dropped 4 bases and J dropped 7 bases, with 5 bases sitting between them. This CDR3 is built from 11 residues. Germline CDR1 and CDR2: MDHEN and SYDVKM. The CDR3 sequence: CASSYKQPQHF. The CDR3 bases are TGTGCCAGCAGTTATAAACAGCCCCAGCATTTT.